The 30 T cell receptor beta chains below come from one sample, sequenced in a study of T cell responses to AZD1222 COVID-19 vaccine. Clones were sequenced by immunoSEQ multiplex PCR, and TCRdb holds only the in-frame ones, with some missing. The top ten clones hold 1.8% of a sample with some 97,000 clones, roughly 90% of them seen once. The sequences come from peripheral blood, collected on day 0 of AZD1222 vaccination. These TCRs come from an adult in good health.

The rearrangement links TRBV30 to TRBJ2-7; 10 bases are a match to TRBD1. The V gene's germline CDR1 is GTSNPN and CDR2 SVGIG (reference sequence). The ends lost 5 bases at V and 5 bases at J; junction bases unmatched: 9. The CDR3 spans 14 residues. The DNA for the CDR3 is TGTGCCTGGGGTCTGAGACAGGGGGCCGACGAGCAGTACTTC. This sequence encodes CAWGLRQGADEQYF.

This chain uses TRBV2 with TRBJ1-3, with 10 bases fitting TRBD1. With V trimmed by 6 bases and J by 5 bases, 4 bases remained unmatched. Germline V gene lookup returns CDR1 SNHLY and CDR2 FYNNEI. This CDR3 is built from 14 residues. CDR3 coding DNA: TGTGCCAGCAGGCCGGGACAGGGGAGAAACACCATATATTTT. Protein: CASRPGQGRNTIYF.

The chain carries TRBV6-2 or TRBV6-3 and TRBJ1-5; D is undetermined. Germline-derived CDR1 and CDR2 are MNHEY and SVGEGT. Trimming left V 2 bases short and J 7 bases short, with 12 bases between. The CDR3 extends over 14 amino acids. Here the CDR3 DNA reads TGTGCCAGCAGTTACCCCCGTTCGGGCCAGCCCCAGCATTTT. Protein sequence: CASSYPRSGQPQHF.

V and J are TRBV7-2 and TRBJ1-5; 7 positions agree with TRBD1. J gave up 4 bases and V 1 base, and 10 bases lay outside the gene matches. This CDR3 comprises 17 residues. Germline V gene data show CDR1 as SGHTA and CDR2 as FQGNSA. The CDR3, as DNA: TGTGCCAGCAGCTTAGGTGGGACAGCCCTTGGGAATCAGCCCCAGCATTTT. It codes for CASSLGGTALGNQPQHF.

A few counts support this clone. The chain employs TRBV5-8 and TRBJ2-3; perhaps TRBD2 as D (7 bases). There are 15 residues in the CDR3. V was pared by 5 bases and J by 5 bases, with 18 bases between. CDR1 and CDR2 from the germline V gene are SGHTS and YDEGEE. The CDR3 sequence is CASSLWGGRGDTQYF. CDR3 nucleotides: TGTGCCAGCAGTCTTTGGGGGGGGCGCGGAGATACGCAGTATTTT.

This rearrangement joins TRBV2 to TRBJ1-3; D remains unclear. The CDR3 sequence is 14 residues long. Trimming removed 6 bases at V and 2 bases at J, with 11 bases between. The germline CDR1 and CDR2 sequences are SNHLY and FYNNEI. In DNA, the CDR3 is TGTGCCAGCAGGAGGTTAGCGACTGGAAACACCATATATTTT. It translates to CASRRLATGNTIYF. Full variable domain (remainder filled in from reference TRBV2 and TRBJ1-3): EPEVTQTPSHQVTQMGQEVILRCVPISNHLYFYWYRQILGQKVEFLVSFYNNEISEKSEIFDDQFSVERPDGSNFTLKIRSTKLEDSAMYFCASRRLATGNTIYFGEGSWLTVV.

This clone was observed a handful of times. V is TRBV7-2 and J is TRBJ1-1; 7 positions agree with TRBD1. From germline, CDR1 is SGHTA and CDR2 FQGNSA. This CDR3 has 13 residues. Trimming cost V 6 bases and J 3 bases; bases outside gene matches: 4. The CDR3 protein is CASSLDRDTEAFF. CDR3 nucleotides: TGTGCCAGCAGTCTCGACAGGGACACTGAAGCTTTCTTT.

The chain uses TRBV23-1 and TRBJ2-1, with TRBD1 matching over 9 bases. TRBV23-1 is identified as an open reading frame with a role that is uncertain. This CDR3 region has 14 residues. The trim removed 3 bases at V and 8 bases at J, leaving 5 bases unmatched. This CDR3 is CASSHYDRGYEQFF. The CDR3 region has the DNA TGCGCCAGCAGTCACTATGACAGGGGGTATGAGCAGTTCTTC.

The chain couples TRBV7-3 to TRBJ2-1; D uncertain. V gave up 5 bases and J gave up 5 bases, with 7 bases separating them. The CDR3 spans 12 residues. Germline V CDR1 and CDR2: SGHTA, FQGTGA. The DNA for the CDR3 is TGTGCCAGCAGCCCCGGAGACAATGAGCAGTTCTTC. This codes for CASSPGDNEQFF.

The table lists this clone with a count of one. The chain employs TRBV21-1 and TRBJ1-5; the DNA was not used to check the table's D call, TRBD1. TRBV21-1 is labeled a pseudogene. This CDR3 has 13 residues. The CDR3 DNA is TGTGCCAGCAGCAAACAACAGAATCAGCCCCAGCATTTT. Its protein product is CASSKQQNQPQHF.

This chain uses TRBV7-2 with TRBJ2-1, with a weak D call TRBD2 (5 bases). Looked up from germline, CDR1 is SGHTA and CDR2 is FQGNSA. V was shortened by 1 base and J by 7 bases, with 8 bases between the two germline ends. This CDR3 is 13 amino acids long. In DNA, the CDR3 is TGTGCCAGCAGCTTAGTGGGAGTTAATGAGCAGTTCTTC. Its protein is CASSLVGVNEQFF.

This CDR3 reads CASSKDGGQKNTEAFF. The CDR3 nucleotides read TGTGCCAGCAGCAAAGATGGAGGACAGAAGAACACTGAAGCTTTCTTT. The rearrangement links TRBV21-1 to TRBJ1-1; the table's D call, TRBD1, was not checked against the DNA. TRBV21-1 is listed as a pseudogene. There are 16 residues in the CDR3.

The chain has TRBV30 and TRBJ1-1; D not resolved. The ends were cut back, 2 bases at V and 9 bases at J, with 19 bases in the middle. The CDR3 consists of 14 residues. Germline V gene data show CDR1 as GTSNPN and CDR2 as SVGIG (reference sequence). The CDR3 nucleotides are TGTGCCTGGAGTTCTCCCCAGCCTGGGGAAAAAGCTTTCTTT. It codes for CAWSSPQPGEKAFF.

The chain employs TRBV9 and TRBJ2-7, with 11 bases that match TRBD2. The ends lost 2 bases at V and 5 bases at J; junction bases unmatched: 9. CDR3 length: 16 amino acids. CDR1 and CDR2 from the germline V gene are SGDLS and YYNGEE. CDR3 sequence (DNA): TGTGCCAGCAGCGTGTCAGGCGTAGCGGGAGGGCACGAGCAGTACTTC. This encodes CASSVSGVAGGHEQYF.

This chain links TRBV19 with TRBJ1-1; D remains unclear. This CDR3 is 16 amino acids long. V lost 4 bases and J 7 bases, leaving 22 bases between the germline ends. Germline V gene lookup returns CDR1 LNHDA and CDR2 SQIVND (reference sequence). This chain's CDR3 is CASSTPPGGGMGEAFF. In DNA, the CDR3 is TGTGCCAGTAGTACCCCTCCTGGCGGTGGAATGGGTGAAGCTTTCTTT.

The chain uses TRBV19 and TRBJ1-1; possible D gene TRBD1, 6 bases. Germline CDR1 reads LNHDA; CDR2 reads SQIVND (reference sequence). Trimming shortened V by 3 bases and J by 8 bases, and 13 bases separated the two germline ends. This CDR3 is 13 amino acids long. DNA of the CDR3: TGTGCCAGTAGTATTTGGGGGCTGGGAGAAGCTTTCTTT. Translated, it gives CASSIWGLGEAFF.

The chain carries TRBV9 and TRBJ2-7; 10 positions match TRBD2. Germline CDR1 reads SGDLS; CDR2 reads YYNGEE. V lost 3 bases, J lost 7 bases, and 16 bases stayed unmatched. The CDR3 is 17 residues long. CDR3 amino acids: CASSASSPSGSMREQYF. The CDR3 DNA follows: TGTGCCAGCAGCGCGAGCTCGCCTAGCGGGAGTATGAGAGAGCAGTACTTC.

The chain carries TRBV19 and TRBJ2-2, with D uncertain. The CDR3 runs 14 residues. The ends were cut back, 1 base at V and 1 base at J, with 4 bases in the middle. The germline V gene encodes CDR1 LNHDA and CDR2 SQIVND (reference sequence). CDR3 sequence reads: CASSIAGNTGELFF. CDR3 coding DNA: TGTGCCAGTAGTATAGCGGGGAACACCGGGGAGCTGTTTTTT.

This chain connects TRBV11-2 to TRBJ2-7, with 7 positions matching TRBD2. CDR1 and CDR2 from the germline V gene are SGHAT and FQNNGV. J lost 3 bases, V lost 5 bases, and 7 bases had no gene match. The CDR3 runs 14 residues. For the CDR3, the DNA is TGTGCCAGCAGCCCGGGTAGCGGGCACTACGAGCAGTACTTC. Protein: CASSPGSGHYEQYF.

The chain uses TRBV28 and TRBJ1-1; D unresolved. The CDR3 is 14 amino acids. Germline values: CDR1 MDHEN, CDR2 SYDVKM. V lost 5 bases and J 5 bases, leaving 15 bases between the germline ends. The CDR3 DNA reads TGTGCCAGCAGTCCCTCCGGGGTTTATACTGAAGCTTTCTTT. This encodes CASSPSGVYTEAFF.

This clone was observed a few times. This chain connects TRBV6-5 to TRBJ2-7; 9 nucleotides match TRBD2. The germline gives CDR1 MNHEY, CDR2 SVGAGI. The CDR3 is 15 amino acids. The V segment lost 4 bases and the J segment 7 bases; nucleotides outside the gene matches: 11. CDR3 loop: CASSLSAGGPREQYF. DNA of the CDR3: TGTGCCAGCAGTTTGAGTGCGGGAGGGCCGAGAGAGCAGTACTTC.

The J gene is TRBJ1-1, the V gene TRBV9; maybe TRBD1 (5 bases). This CDR3 is 15 amino acids long. Germline values: CDR1 SGDLS, CDR2 YYNGEE. V was clipped by 0 bases and J by 0 bases, with 9 bases between them. DNA of the CDR3: TGTGCCAGCAGCGTAGGGGGGAACATGAACACTGAAGCTTTCTTT. Translated: CASSVGGNMNTEAFF.

The rearrangement uses TRBV4-2 and TRBJ1-5, with D tentatively TRBD1 (5 bases). CDR1 is LGHNA, CDR2 YNFKEQ, per germline. This CDR3 spans 15 amino acids. V was cut by 4 bases and J by 2 bases, with 12 bases left in between. The CDR3 sequence: CASSPRRGGNQPQHF. CDR3 nucleotide sequence: TGTGCCAGCAGCCCTCGTCGGGGGGGCAATCAGCCCCAGCATTTT.

This chain connects TRBV18 to TRBJ1-3; D perhaps matches TRBD1 (5 bases). The germline V gene encodes CDR1 KGHSH and CDR2 LQKENI. Trimming left V 5 bases short and J 0 bases short, with 11 bases between. CDR3 length: 15 amino acids. The CDR3 protein is CASSEGTVSGNTIYF. CDR3 coding DNA: TGTGCCAGCTCAGAGGGGACGGTCTCTGGAAACACCATATATTTT.

This rearrangement joins TRBV19 to TRBJ2-3, with 9 bases fitting TRBD2. CDR3 length: 16 amino acids. V lost 5 bases to trimming and J lost 1 base; unmatched junction nucleotides: 7. Germline V lookup: CDR1 LNHDA, CDR2 SQIVND (reference sequence). For the CDR3, the DNA is TGTGCCAGTAGTGGATTAGCGGGAGAAGGCACAGATACGCAGTATTTT. Its translation is CASSGLAGEGTDTQYF.

This clone was recorded only once. The V and J genes are TRBV9 and TRBJ2-2; unclear D gene. V was pared by 0 bases and J by 2 bases, with 8 bases between. This CDR3 has 15 amino acids. In germline, CDR1 is SGDLS, CDR2 YYNGEE. DNA of the CDR3: TGTGCCAGCAGCGTAGTTCCAAGTAACACCGGGGAGCTGTTTTTT. This sequence encodes CASSVVPSNTGELFF.

The chain is built from TRBV7-9 and TRBJ2-1; 13 bases line up with TRBD2. V lost 3 bases and J lost 6; bases outside the gene matches: 2. The CDR3 sequence is 15 residues long. Germline CDR1 is SEHNR and CDR2 is FQNEAQ (reference sequence). The CDR3: CASSLGLAGSNEQFF. Here the CDR3 DNA reads TGTGCCAGCAGCTTGGGACTAGCGGGAAGCAATGAGCAGTTCTTC.

For the CDR3, the DNA is TGTGCCAGCAGCCAAGATTACAATGAGCAGTTCTTC. Its translation is CASSQDYNEQFF. The chain carries TRBV3-1 (or the pseudogene TRBV3-2) and TRBJ2-1; D is unresolved. V lost 0 bases and J 4 bases, leaving 1 base between the germline ends. The CDR3 runs to 12 residues. Germline V lookup: CDR1 LGHDT, CDR2 YNNKEL (reference sequence).

V usage is TRBV28 and J usage is TRBJ1-1, with 8 bases that match TRBD1. Unmatched junction bases numbered 4, after V lost 5 bases and J lost 5 bases. This CDR3 spans 13 amino acids. Germline CDR1 MDHEN, CDR2 SYDVKM. The DNA for the CDR3 is TGTGCCAGCAGTGCAGGACAGGGTACTGAAGCTTTCTTT. This gives the protein CASSAGQGTEAFF.

The J gene is TRBJ2-2, the V gene TRBV7-9, with D perhaps TRBD2 (6 bases). The CDR3 runs to 16 residues. The germline gives CDR1 SEHNR, CDR2 FQNEAQ (reference sequence). V was trimmed by 2 bases and J by 5 bases, leaving 15 bases between them. The CDR3 nucleotides read TGTGCCAGCAGCTTAATGGGAGGCCGGGGAACCGGGGAGCTGTTTTTT. Its protein is CASSLMGGRGTGELFF.